Below, 25 T cell receptor beta chains from the same sample are listed, as sequenced in a study of blood T cells in healthy people across ages. A J-beta primer mix and a sample-barcoded 5' primer were used in a second PCR of about 6 to 12 cycles. TCRdb analysed the 5' RACE reads with MiXCR anew, one entry per CDR3 protein. The data show approximately 830,000 distinct CDR3 sequences, with 62% seen just once and 25% to 30% held by the top ten. The sequenced sample was blood. These receptors originate from a man aged 25 to 45 in good health.

This chain connects TRBV4-3 to TRBJ2-7; 9 positions match TRBD2. CDR3 length: 15 residues. Trimming at V came to 1 base and at J to 2 bases, leaving 3 bases not matched to a gene. The V gene's germline CDR1 is LGHNA and CDR2 YSLEER. CDR3 region: CASSQGSGGPYEQYF. CDR3 DNA: TGCGCCAGCAGCCAAGGGAGCGGGGGGCCCTACGAGCAGTACTTC.

In its sample, this clonotype was seen once. The chain combines TRBV7-6 with TRBJ2-3; D remains ambiguous. Trimming took 5 bases from V and 5 from J, leaving 14 bases between them. The CDR3 has 14 residues. Germline V CDR1 and CDR2: SGHVS, FNYEAQ. The CDR3 DNA follows: TGTGCCAGCAGCCACGGACCTGATGGAGATACGCAGTATTTT. Its translation: CASSHGPDGDTQYF.

This chain links TRBV6-2 or TRBV6-3 with TRBJ2-1, with 12 positions matching TRBD2. This CDR3 has 16 amino acids. V gave up 1 base and J gave up 7 bases; unmatched junction bases: 5. Germline V gene sequence: CDR1 MNHEY, CDR2 SVGEGT. The CDR3 sequence is CASSYFPSGGDNEQFF. The CDR3 DNA sequence: TGTGCCAGCAGTTACTTCCCTAGCGGGGGGGATAATGAGCAGTTCTTC.

The chain couples TRBV4-1 to TRBJ2-1; D possibly corresponds to TRBD2 (5 bases). This CDR3 region has 14 residues. CDR1 MGHRA and CDR2 YSYEKL come from the germline V gene. The V end was cut by 5 bases, the J end by 8 bases, with 16 bases between. For the CDR3, the DNA is TGCGCCAGCAGCTCCGAGAAACTAGTCGATGAGCAGTTCTTC. Translating it yields CASSSEKLVDEQFF.

This chain links TRBV2 with TRBJ2-4; weak D call: TRBD1 (6 bases). V gave up 4 bases and J gave up 0 bases, with 19 bases separating them. In germline, CDR1 is SNHLY, CDR2 FYNNEI. This CDR3 contains 18 residues. This CDR3 reads CASSVNQAGATAKNIQYF. In DNA form, the CDR3 reads TGTGCCAGCAGTGTAAATCAGGCAGGGGCTACAGCCAAAAACATTCAGTACTTC.

This rearrangement joins TRBV4-3 to TRBJ2-7, with unresolved D. With 0 bases removed from V and 1 base from J, the gap between germline ends came to 10 bases. The CDR3 is made up of 15 amino acids. The germline CDR1 and CDR2 sequences are LGHNA and YSLEER. The CDR3 loop is CASSQDLYGSYEQYF. The CDR3 DNA is TGCGCCAGCAGCCAAGATCTGTACGGGTCCTACGAGCAGTACTTC.

The chain is built from TRBV20-1 and TRBJ2-7; tentatively, D is TRBD1 or TRBD2 (5 bases each). CDR3 length equals 16 residues. V was clipped by 3 bases and J by 4 bases, with 22 bases between them. CDR1 and CDR2 (germline): DFQATT, SNEGSKA (reference sequence). The CDR3 DNA is TGCAGTGCTAGTGAGGCCGGCGAGGGGCATTCGTACGAGCAGTACTTC. Translated: CSASEAGEGHSYEQYF.

The chain couples TRBV25-1 to TRBJ2-7; 9 nucleotides align to TRBD2. The J segment lost 4 bases and the V segment lost 0 bases, leaving 10 bases of the junction unmatched. Per the germline V gene, CDR1 is MGHDK and CDR2 is SYGVNS. The length of the CDR3 is 17 residues. The CDR3 here is CASSEYRSSGAAYEQYF. The DNA for the CDR3 is TGTGCCAGCAGTGAATATAGGTCTAGCGGGGCCGCATACGAGCAGTACTTC.

CDR3 residues: CASSSGTADTQYF. The CDR3 DNA is TGTGCCAGCAGCTCCGGGACAGCAGATACGCAGTATTTT. This chain joins TRBV7-2 and TRBJ2-3, with 7 nucleotides matching TRBD1. The germline V gene encodes CDR1 SGHTA and CDR2 FQGNSA. V shed 4 bases and J 4 bases; nucleotides not matched to a gene: 2. The CDR3 is made up of 13 amino acids. The variable domain in full, completed from reference TRBV7-2 and TRBJ2-3, reads GAGVSQSPSNKVTEKGKDVELRCDPISGHTALYWYRQSLGQGLEFLIYFQGNSAPDKSGLPSDRFSAERTGGSVSTLTIQRTQQEDSAVYLCASSSGTADTQYFGPGTRLTVL.

The rearrangement links TRBV5-1 to TRBJ1-2, with D perhaps matching TRBD1 (6 bases). Germline-derived CDR1 and CDR2 are SGHRS and YFSETQ. This CDR3 comprises 14 residues. V was clipped by 1 base and J by 4 bases, with 11 bases between them. CDR3 coding DNA: TGCGCCAGCAGCTTGAGCAGGGGTACCTATGGCTACACCTTC. This gives the protein CASSLSRGTYGYTF.

The chain employs TRBV7-2 and TRBJ2-1, with 9 bases identical to TRBD2. CDR3 size: 18 residues. Germline V gene lookup returns CDR1 SGHTA and CDR2 FQGNSA. J lost 3 bases, V lost 4 bases, and 13 bases had no gene match. The CDR3 nucleotides are TGTGCCAGCAGCTCGGCCCTTTGGGTAGCGGGGGACTACAATGAGCAGTTCTTC. Translated, it gives CASSSALWVAGDYNEQFF.

V is TRBV28 and J is TRBJ2-6, with a tentative D call TRBD2 (6 bases). The CDR3 is 15 amino acids. V lost 3 bases, J lost 3 bases, and 9 bases lay in between. Germline assignment: CDR1 MDHEN and CDR2 SYDVKM. As DNA, the CDR3 is TGTGCCAGCAGTTTCGGAGGGGTTGGGGCCAACGTCCTGACTTTC. Translation gives CASSFGGVGANVLTF.

The table lists this clonotype with a few counts. The J gene is TRBJ2-1, the V gene TRBV15; unclear D gene. V lost 3 bases to trimming and J lost 6 bases, with 15 bases between them. Germline CDR1 reads LNHNV; CDR2 reads YYDKDF (reference sequence). The CDR3 has 15 amino acids. The CDR3 DNA is TGTGCCACCAGCAGGGGCTCCTTAACTTCCAATGAGCAGTTCTTC. This codes for CATSRGSLTSNEQFF.

The chain links TRBV5-1 to TRBJ2-7; maybe TRBD2 (6 bases). CDR3 size: 15 residues. Germline V gene sequence: CDR1 SGHRS, CDR2 YFSETQ. The V gene lost 5 bases and the J gene lost 0 bases, with 15 bases spanning the gap. The CDR3 DNA reads TGCGCCAGCAGTCTTAATCCCGGGAGCTCCTACGAGCAGTACTTC. This encodes CASSLNPGSSYEQYF.

The rearrangement links TRBV12-3 or TRBV12-4 to TRBJ1-2; D is unresolved. The CDR3 runs to 12 residues. Trimming took 10 bases from V and 4 from J, leaving 13 bases between them. DNA of the CDR3: TGTGCCACCCGGCGCCAGATCTATGGCTACACCTTC. This gives the protein CATRRQIYGYTF.

This clonotype was found a few times. The chain has TRBV30 and TRBJ2-7, with 9 positions matching TRBD1. The J segment lost 7 bases and the V segment lost 0 bases, leaving 7 bases of the junction unmatched. The CDR3 loop spans 14 amino acids. CDR1 and CDR2 (germline): GTSNPN, SVGIG (reference sequence). The CDR3 nucleotides read TGTGCCTGGAGTGTTGGGACAGGGTACAGTGAGCAGTACTTC. Protein: CAWSVGTGYSEQYF.

The chain carries TRBV15 and TRBJ2-5; D is perhaps TRBD1 or TRBD2 (5 bases each). This CDR3 is 16 amino acids long. V was clipped by 0 bases and J by 3 bases, with 14 bases between them. The germline CDR1 and CDR2 sequences are LNHNV and YYDKDF (reference sequence). The CDR3 nucleotides read TGTGCCACCAGCAGAGATTTTCGGCAGGGAGAAGAGACCCAGTACTTC. Protein: CATSRDFRQGEETQYF.

This clonotype was seen a single time. One end of the junction is discordant with germline, which a read error may explain. The chain recombines TRBV7-8 with TRBJ2-7; no firm D call. Germline CDR1 is SGHVS and CDR2 is FQNEAQ. This CDR3 has 12 amino acids. The chain's CDR3 is CTSSPPGYEQYF. The CDR3 DNA is TGTACCAGCAGCCCCCCGGGCTACGAGCAGTACTTC.

The rearrangement links TRBV12-3 or TRBV12-4 to TRBJ2-5; D is uncertain. The CDR3 covers 11 residues. Trimming shortened V by 6 bases and J by 11 bases, and 13 bases separated the two germline ends. This CDR3 is CASSPLIEQYF. For the CDR3, the DNA is TGTGCCAGCAGCCCTCTCATTGAGCAGTACTTC.

The V call is TRBV10-3, the J call TRBJ1-2, with D uncertain. Germline CDR1 ENHRY, CDR2 SYGVKD. The CDR3 has 12 amino acids. The ends were cut back, 7 bases at V and 6 bases at J, with 12 bases in the middle. CDR3 amino acids: CAIMGSGDGYTF. CDR3 DNA sequence: TGTGCCATCATGGGCTCCGGGGATGGCTACACCTTC.

This chain connects TRBV5-6 to TRBJ1-5; no definite D call. The CDR3 consists of 17 residues. V lost 3 bases and J lost 0, with 16 bases in between. Germline V gives CDR1 SGHDT, CDR2 YYEEEE. The CDR3 here is CASSSLAGDLSNQPQHF. CDR3 nucleotide sequence: TGTGCCAGCAGCTCCCTCGCGGGAGATCTTAGCAATCAGCCCCAGCATTTT.

This clonotype showed up just a few times. This chain joins TRBV4-2 and TRBJ2-1, with TRBD1 identical over 7 bases. With V trimmed by 0 bases and J by 2 bases, 4 bases remained unmatched. CDR3 length: 16 residues. Germline V gene sequence: CDR1 LGHNA, CDR2 YNFKEQ. The CDR3 reads CASSQEDRDAYNEQFF. The CDR3 nucleotides read TGTGCCAGCAGCCAAGAAGACAGGGACGCCTACAATGAGCAGTTCTTC.

This clonotype was seen ten or more times. The V call is TRBV10-3, the J call TRBJ2-1; maybe TRBD1 (5 bases). V was cut by 3 bases and J by 1 base, with 7 bases left in between. From germline, CDR1 is ENHRY and CDR2 SYGVKD. This CDR3 is 14 amino acids long. The DNA of the CDR3 is TGTGCCATCAGTGATAGGGGATCCTACAATGAGCAGTTCTTC. Protein product: CAISDRGSYNEQFF.

This clonotype has only one observation. A junction end diverges from the germline sequence, so it may reflect a read error. J is TRBJ2-7 and V is TRBV6-1, with D tentatively TRBD1 (8 bases). The CDR3 totals 15 residues. Per the germline V gene, CDR1 is MNHNS and CDR2 is SASEGT. CDR3 nucleotides: TGTGCCGGCAGTGGCTTACAGGGGGGGTCCTACGAGCAGTACTTC. As protein: CAGSGLQGGSYEQYF.

The chain combines TRBV2 with TRBJ2-1; tentative D call: TRBD2 (7 bases). Trimming stripped 8 bases from V and 8 bases from J, with 19 bases between. Germline assignment: CDR1 SNHLY and CDR2 FYNNEI. CDR3 length: 14 amino acids. The CDR3 loop is CASLTSAKGDEQFF. In nucleotides, the CDR3 is TGTGCCAGCCTAACTAGCGCCAAGGGGGATGAGCAGTTCTTC.